This T cell receptor beta chain was found in a study of Ad26.COV2.S vaccination and SARS-CoV-2 variants (dated by TCRdb to about 2021). About the study as a whole: Donors in the vaccine arm were drawn from COV1001, a multicentre, randomized, double-blind, placebo-controlled phase I-IIa trial testing Ad26.COV2.S in healthy adults. Ad26.COV2.S was administered intramuscularly at a dose of 5x10^10 or 1x10^11 viral particles, either as one shot or as two shots given 56 days apart. Trial participants were randomized into five groups of five, in which low-dose or high-dose Ad26.COV2.S was given once or twice, or placebo was given on both occasions. A total of roughly 32 samples were included in the TCR-sequenced set, comprising around 20 Ad26.COV2.S vaccine recipients, 5 placebo recipients and 8 SARS-CoV-2 convalescent individuals. Investigators remained blinded to trial group allocation during experiments and outcome assessment. TCRbeta repertoire sequencing was used to assess the specificity and breadth of SARS-CoV-2-reactive T cell receptors after Ad26.COV2.S vaccination. Results the study describes overall, beyond this receptor: According to the authors, total T cell responses may have been underestimated by the TCR breadth and depth analyses. Vaccine and placebo recipients had comparable non-spike TCR breadth, which fits with the vaccine containing only spike. Substantial breadth of spike-specific CD8+ and CD4+ T cell responses was reported after vaccination. Compared with placebo recipients, Ad26.COV2.S recipients showed higher spike-specific TCR breadth (P = 0.0014). Comparing responses between vaccine doses or regimens was not something the study was powered to do.

The treatment or condition label here, explained by the study, means: about 20 received Ad26.COV2.S at low or high dose, single or two shots; roughly five received placebo; per-sample allocation not given. Repertoires of vaccine and placebo recipients were sequenced from samples collected on day 63 after the first injection. Cohort 1b enrolled roughly 25 adults aged 18-55 years at a single site in Boston, USA, between 29 July and 7 August 2020. As a vaccine, Ad26.COV2.S was a replication-incompetent adenovirus type 26 vector that expressed a prefusion-stabilized SARS-CoV-2 spike protein derived from the original Wuhan strain. CDR1 KGHDR and CDR2 SFDVKD were looked up in the germline V gene. Between the V and J ends, shortened by 7 bases and 6 bases respectively, the junction contains 17 bases. The CDR3, cysteine through phenylalanine, is 14 amino acids long. Only the CDR3 portion is preserved as DNA: 42 bases, with reading frame beginning at the first base.

A remark on this clone: Its antigen has not been determined. No base-level quality is on record; no much larger clone is a single base apart.

The immunoSEQ Assay was used to sequence TCRbeta CDR3 regions. After extraction, genomic DNA underwent amplification by bias-controlled multiplex PCR, followed by high-throughput sequencing. Turning to the authors' computational methods: To quantify the absolute abundance of each unique TCRbeta CDR3 region, sequences were collapsed and filtered. T cell fraction was estimated by normalizing TCRbeta template counts to usable DNA, which was measured by amplifying reference genes present in all nucleated cells. Repertoire TCRs were annotated as SARS-CoV-2-specific when V gene, CDR3 amino acid sequence and J gene were exactly matched to a known reactive TCR set. MIRA supplied the reference SARS-CoV-2 TCR set, which was filtered for enrichment in COVID-19-positive ImmuneCODE repertoires so that public or cross-reactive TCRs were removed. Using the MIRA antigens, annotated TCRs were further analysed by specific ORF or by position within an ORF. Depth was the summed frequency of annotated unique rearrangements, while breadth was defined as annotated unique rearrangements over total unique productive rearrangements. Two-sided Wilcoxon rank-sum tests were used to compare TCR breadth between groups. Entries here come from immuneACCESS through TCRdb and include only in-frame sequences with V and J called. Some clones fail to appear in such tables; in the studies checked, an unresolved V gene covers under half of the shortfall, and the cause of the remainder is unknown. That table is the source of V, J and clone size, and D and trimming were worked out from the DNA. The sample table lists 400,000 to 500,000 clones, 89% of them with a count of one. Of the sample, around 2.6% falls within the top ten clones.

This clonotype originated in a person aged 18 to 59 who received the Ad26.COV2.S COVID-19 vaccine or a placebo. Sequenced here: peripheral blood, sampled in a trial of Ad26.COV2.S vaccine versus placebo. The sequence is built from TRBV24-1 and TRBJ1-1; TRBD1 could be the D gene, as 5 bases match. The nucleotides read TGTGCCACCAGAGGGGACGGACAAGGGGCTGAAGCTTTCTTT. It translates to CATRGDGQGAEAFF.